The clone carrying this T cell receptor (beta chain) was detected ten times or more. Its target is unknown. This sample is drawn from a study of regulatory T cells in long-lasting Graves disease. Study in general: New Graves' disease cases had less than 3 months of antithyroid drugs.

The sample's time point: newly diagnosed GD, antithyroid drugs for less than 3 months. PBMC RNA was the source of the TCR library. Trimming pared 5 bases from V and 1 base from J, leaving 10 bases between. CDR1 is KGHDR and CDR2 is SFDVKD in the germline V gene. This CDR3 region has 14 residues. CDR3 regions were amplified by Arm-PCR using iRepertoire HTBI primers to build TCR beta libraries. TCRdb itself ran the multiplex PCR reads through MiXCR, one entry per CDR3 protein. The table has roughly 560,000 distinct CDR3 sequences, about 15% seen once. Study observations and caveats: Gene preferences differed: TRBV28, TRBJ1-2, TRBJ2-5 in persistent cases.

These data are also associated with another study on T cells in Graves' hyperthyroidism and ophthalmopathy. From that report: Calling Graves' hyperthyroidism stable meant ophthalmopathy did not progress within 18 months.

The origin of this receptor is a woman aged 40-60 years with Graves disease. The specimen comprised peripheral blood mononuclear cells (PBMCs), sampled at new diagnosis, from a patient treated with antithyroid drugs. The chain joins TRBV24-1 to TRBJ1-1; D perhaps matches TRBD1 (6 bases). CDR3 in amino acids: CATSGKTGNTEAFF. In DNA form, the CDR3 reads TGTGCCACCAGTGGTAAGACAGGGAACACTGAAGCTTTCTTT.